This TCR beta chain came from a study of T-cell memory formation after mild COVID-19. Unmatched junction bases numbered 5, after V lost 0 bases and J lost 5 bases. The CDR3 length is 15 residues. Germline V gene lookup returns CDR1 SGHRS and CDR2 YFSETQ. Constant-segment primers were used for 5'RACE, and the resulting TCR alpha and TCR beta cDNA libraries carried sample barcodes and UMIs. MiXCR, run by TCRdb on the 5' RACE reads, gives a single entry per CDR3 protein. The sample consists of 560,000 or so distinct CDR3 sequences, about 18% of them appearing once. The study, taken as a whole, reports: Cross-reactive memory seemingly joined, as some responding clones were found in pre-infection memory. CD4+ contracting clones were found mainly in CM and EM, and CD8+ ones in EMRA.

The table lists this clonotype with a few counts. The antigen remains unidentified. This clonotype originated in an adult woman who had mild COVID-19 (a few samples of this study predate the infection). Cell type and time point are not known. Sequenced input: PBMCs or a T cell subset sorted from them (not recorded which). The rearrangement uses TRBV5-1 and TRBJ2-5, with 9 bases that match TRBD1. The chain's CDR3 is CASSLGTGDGETQYF. The DNA for the CDR3 is TGCGCCAGCAGCTTGGGGACAGGGGATGGGGAGACCCAGTACTTC.